The T cell receptor (beta chain) under discussion was sequenced for a study of T cell repertoires in ileal Crohn's disease. Assay used: immunoSEQ multiplex PCR; TCRdb lists only in-frame clones, some missing. The repertoire consists of about 12,000 clones, with 82% occurring once and the leading ten covering approximately 11%. This clone has more than one count but fewer than ten. Time point here: neoterminal ileum biopsy at postoperative endoscopy, about 6 months after surgery. This CDR3 spans 11 amino acids. The germline V gene encodes CDR1 LNHNV and CDR2 YYDKDF (reference sequence). Trimming took off 0 bases at V and 12 bases at J, with 9 bases between the two ends.

The receptor's source is an adult with Crohn's disease. The J gene is TRBJ2-7, the V gene TRBV15; D is perhaps TRBD2 (5 bases). The material sequenced was ileal tissue. CDR3 bases: TGTGCCACCAGCAGAGAGGGAGCCCCGTACTTC. Protein: CATSREGAPYF.